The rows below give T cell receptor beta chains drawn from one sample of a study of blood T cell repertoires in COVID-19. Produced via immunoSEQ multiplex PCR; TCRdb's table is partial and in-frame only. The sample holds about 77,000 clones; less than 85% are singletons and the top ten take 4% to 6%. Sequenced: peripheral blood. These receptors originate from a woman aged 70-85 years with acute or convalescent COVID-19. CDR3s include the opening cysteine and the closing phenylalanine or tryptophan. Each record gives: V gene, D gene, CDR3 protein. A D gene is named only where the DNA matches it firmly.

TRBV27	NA	CASSFGGSERVGYTF
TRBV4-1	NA	CASSQDETSSYEQYF
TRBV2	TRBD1	CASSYRQGSNQPQHF
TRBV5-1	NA	CASSFNSDYGYTF
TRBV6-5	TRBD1	CASSTGQVLSPLHF
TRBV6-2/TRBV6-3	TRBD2	CASSYSIGASGRTDTQYF
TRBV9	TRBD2	CASTVGGSSTDTQYF
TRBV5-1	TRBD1	CASSSSGTGGGKTQYF
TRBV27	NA	CASSPTRPPNEKLFF
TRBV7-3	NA	CASSKIGGPSSYNEQFF
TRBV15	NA	CATSRDRGENTEAFF
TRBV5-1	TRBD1	CASSLARTGPLSGNTIYF
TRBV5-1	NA	CASSLGHSNTGELFF
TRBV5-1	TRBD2	CASSLPGRGAANEQYF
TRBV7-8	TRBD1	CASSRGQGGSYGYTF
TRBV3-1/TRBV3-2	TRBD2	CASSPSTSGGTDTQYF
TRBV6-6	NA	CASSFQYNSPLHF
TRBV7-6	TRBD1	CASSIDRGPYNEQFF
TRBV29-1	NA	CSVEESGGQPQHF
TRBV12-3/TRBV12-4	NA	CASRIISGNTIYF
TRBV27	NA	CASASTGGSDTQYF
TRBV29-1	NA	CSAAPLGGFVTFF
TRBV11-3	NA	CASSLLGVKGAYEQYF
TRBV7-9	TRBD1	CASSPGGESQPLHF
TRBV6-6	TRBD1	CASRPADRELVGEQFF
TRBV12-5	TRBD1	CASGGPGQGGSDTQYF
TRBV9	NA	CASSPQLHGAGTEAFF
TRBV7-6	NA	CASSLVPGAPLLHNEQFF
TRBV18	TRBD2	CASSPLEGLAALRTQYF
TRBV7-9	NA	CASSLRSLGVNTEAFF
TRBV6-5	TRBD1	CASSKRQGELQPQHF